One and the same sample provided the 29 T cell receptor beta chains below, sequenced in a study of blood T cell repertoires in COVID-19. Produced via immunoSEQ multiplex PCR; TCRdb's table is partial and in-frame only. The sample holds about 300,000 clones; approximately 84% are singletons and the top ten take more than 1.4%. The specimen sequenced was peripheral blood. These receptors came from a human donor with COVID-19, enrolled during active disease. The donor label of this sample is uncertain.

This chain connects TRBV7-2 to TRBJ2-1; 12 nucleotides line up with TRBD2. Germline CDR1 SGHTA, CDR2 FQGNSA. The length of the CDR3 is 13 residues. J was trimmed by 16 bases and V by 1 base; bases with no gene match: 5. The CDR3 coding sequence is TGTGCCAGCAGCTTAGACGGACTAGCGGGAAAATTCTTC. Translating it yields CASSLDGLAGKFF.

As regards this clone: Other DNA variants within this sample encode the same CDR3. V usage is TRBV9 and J usage is TRBJ2-2; a possible D gene is TRBD2 (6 bases). The CDR3 has 15 residues. The ends were cut back, 0 bases at V and 1 base at J, with 7 bases in the middle. The germline CDR1 and CDR2 sequences are SGDLS and YYNGEE. CDR3 in amino acids: CASSVVGGNTGELFF. CDR3 DNA: TGTGCCAGCAGCGTAGTGGGAGGGAACACCGGGGAGCTGTTTTTT.

V gene TRBV4-1 combines with J gene TRBJ2-3; 7 nucleotides agree with TRBD2. Germline V CDR1 and CDR2: MGHRA, YSYEKL. The CDR3 length is 15 residues. The ends lost 2 bases at V and 0 bases at J; junction bases unmatched: 2. The CDR3 here is CASSQLGLSTDTQYF. Here the CDR3 DNA reads TGCGCCAGCAGCCAACTGGGACTAAGCACAGATACGCAGTATTTT.

The V gene is TRBV5-6, the J gene TRBJ1-5, with 10 bases identical to TRBD1. Trimming cost V 2 bases and J 3 bases; bases outside gene matches: 14. The length of the CDR3 is 19 residues. CDR1 and CDR2 from the germline V gene are SGHDT and YYEEEE. The CDR3 loop reads CASSFSGTGVAVYNQPQHF. CDR3 bases: TGTGCCAGCAGCTTTTCCGGGACAGGGGTGGCTGTCTACAATCAGCCCCAGCATTTT.

The chain carries TRBV28 and TRBJ2-5, with D tentatively TRBD2 (6 bases). CDR1 is MDHEN and CDR2 is SYDVKM in the germline V gene. V lost 7 bases, J lost 5 bases, and 17 bases lay in between. CDR3 length: 14 residues. The CDR3 sequence: CASTYPGGLETQYF. For the CDR3, the DNA is TGTGCCAGCACCTACCCCGGGGGATTGGAGACCCAGTACTTC. Full variable domain (missing parts from reference TRBV28 and TRBJ2-5): DVKVTQSSRYLVKRTGEKVFLECVQDMDHENMFWYRQDPGLGLRLIYFSYDVKMKEKGDIPEGYSVSREKKERFSLILESASTNQTSMYLCASTYPGGLETQYFGPGTRLLVL.

V and J are TRBV28 and TRBJ2-7; no clear D gene. This CDR3 is 14 amino acids long. Trimming shortened V by 10 bases and J by 4 bases, and 20 bases separated the two germline ends. Germline CDR1 reads MDHEN; CDR2 reads SYDVKM. The CDR3 reads CATRKAGDPYEQYF. The CDR3 nucleotides read TGTGCCACTCGAAAGGCTGGAGACCCGTACGAGCAGTACTTC.

The chain joins TRBV19 to TRBJ2-5, with 7 bases identical to TRBD2. Germline V gives CDR1 LNHDA, CDR2 SQIVND (reference sequence). The V gene end was trimmed by 4 bases and the J gene end by 4 bases; junction bases not matched to a gene: 3. The CDR3 runs to 13 residues. The CDR3 bases are TGTGCCAGTAGTACGGAGCGGGGAGAGACCCAGTACTTC. Translation: CASSTERGETQYF. Supplemented by reference TRBV19 and TRBJ2-5, the full variable domain reads DGGITQSPKYLFRKEGQNVTLSCEQNLNHDAMYWYRQDPGQGLRLIYYSQIVNDFQKGDIAEGYSVSREKKESFPLTVTSAQKNPTAFYLCASSTERGETQYFGPGTRLLVL.

The chain employs TRBV10-3 and TRBJ2-7; D possibly corresponds to TRBD1 (6 bases). V was cut by 3 bases and J by 3 bases, with 12 bases left in between. Germline CDR1 ENHRY, CDR2 SYGVKD. The CDR3 has 14 amino acids. CDR3 DNA sequence: TGTGCCATCAGTGACGGGACAAACCTCTACGAGCAGTACTTC. Its protein product is CAISDGTNLYEQYF.

J is TRBJ2-2 and V is TRBV6-5, with D tentatively TRBD2 (5 bases). This CDR3 contains 15 residues. Germline V gene data show CDR1 as MNHEY and CDR2 as SVGAGI. The V gene lost 5 bases and the J gene lost 4 bases, with 14 bases spanning the gap. The CDR3 is CASSTLTGFTGELFF. CDR3 nucleotides: TGTGCCAGCAGTACACTAACGGGGTTCACCGGGGAGCTGTTTTTT.

This clone has a handful of counts. The V gene is TRBV4-3, the J gene TRBJ1-2; TRBD1 agrees at 10 bases. The CDR3 loop spans 17 amino acids. With 4 bases clipped from V and 5 bases from J, the junction kept 13 bases outside the gene matches. Germline V gene sequence: CDR1 LGHNA, CDR2 YSLEER. The CDR3 bases are TGCGCCAGCAGCCCAACCGGGACAGGGGACCAATGGTATGGCTACACCTTC. It encodes CASSPTGTGDQWYGYTF.

V usage is TRBV10-2 and J usage is TRBJ1-1; D remains ambiguous. The germline gives CDR1 WSHSY, CDR2 SAAADI. V was shortened by 0 bases and J by 1 base, with 6 bases between the two germline ends. CDR3 size: 14 residues. Here the CDR3 DNA reads TGCGCCAGCAGTGAGTCTAGACAGAACACTGAAGCTTTCTTT. Translated: CASSESRQNTEAFF.

The chain employs TRBV2 and TRBJ1-5; 7 nucleotides agree with TRBD1. The CDR3 is 13 amino acids. Unmatched junction bases numbered 4, after V lost 6 bases and J lost 5 bases. Germline CDR1 reads SNHLY; CDR2 reads FYNNEI. CDR3 in DNA: TGTGCCAGCAGGGTCACAGGGGATCAGCCCCAGCATTTT. Translation: CASRVTGDQPQHF.

The V and J genes are TRBV5-1 and TRBJ2-5, with 8 bases identical to TRBD2. Looked up from germline, CDR1 is SGHRS and CDR2 is YFSETQ. Losses at the gene ends were 0 bases for V and 3 bases for J; bases not matched to a gene: 1. This CDR3 spans 14 amino acids. The CDR3 DNA is TGCGCCAGCAGCTTGGTACTAGCGGAAGAGACCCAGTACTTC. Amino acid sequence: CASSLVLAEETQYF.

V and J are TRBV19 and TRBJ1-2, with 9 nucleotides matching TRBD1. This CDR3 has 14 residues. After removal of 5 bases from V and 7 bases from J, the junction contained 8 bases not matched to a gene. The germline gives CDR1 LNHDA, CDR2 SQIVND (reference sequence). As DNA, the CDR3 is TGTGCCAGTAGTCCACCGGGACAGGGAGGTGGCTACACCTTC. Translating gives CASSPPGQGGGYTF.

The chain employs TRBV18 and TRBJ2-6, with TRBD2 identical over 7 bases. Germline V lookup: CDR1 KGHSH, CDR2 LQKENI. The V gene end was trimmed by 6 bases and the J gene end by 0 bases; junction bases not matched to a gene: 8. The CDR3 has 17 residues. CDR3 nucleotide sequence: TGTGCCAGCTCCCGGCCGGGGACTAACTCTGGGGCCAACGTCCTGACTTTC. Its translation is CASSRPGTNSGANVLTF. The entire variable domain, with the rest obtained from reference TRBV18 and TRBJ2-6, is as follows: NAGVMQNPRHLVRRRGQEARLRCSPMKGHSHVYWYRQLPEEGLKFMVYLQKENIIDESGMPKERFSAEFPKEGPSILRIQQVVRGDSAAYFCASSRPGTNSGANVLTFGAGSRLTVL.

The rearrangement joins TRBV25-1 to TRBJ2-7; 10 nucleotides align to TRBD2. CDR3 size: 14 residues. CDR1 is MGHDK, CDR2 SYGVNS, per germline. The ends lost 8 bases at V and 2 bases at J; junction bases unmatched: 6. CDR3 residues: CASGISGRAYEQYF. CDR3 coding DNA: TGTGCCAGCGGGATAAGCGGGAGGGCCTACGAGCAGTACTTC.

The rearrangement joins TRBV2 to TRBJ1-5, with 7 bases lining up with TRBD1. The CDR3 extends over 13 amino acids. Trimming at V came to 10 bases and at J to 2 bases, leaving 5 bases not matched to a gene. The germline V gene has CDR1 SNHLY and CDR2 FYNNEI. CDR3 protein: CATKGQGNQPQHF. The DNA for the CDR3 is TGTGCCACTAAAGGACAGGGCAATCAGCCCCAGCATTTT.

The genes are TRBV5-6 and TRBJ2-3; 8 bases align to TRBD2. CDR1 and CDR2 from the germline V gene are SGHDT and YYEEEE. This CDR3 is 14 amino acids long. Trimming at V came to 5 bases and at J to 1 base, leaving 3 bases not matched to a gene. CDR3 residues: CASRETSGTDTQYF. The CDR3 nucleotides are TGTGCCAGCAGGGAGACTAGCGGCACAGATACGCAGTATTTT.

This chain links TRBV28 with TRBJ2-3; a possible D gene is TRBD2 (6 bases). This CDR3 is 14 amino acids long. CDR1 and CDR2 (germline): MDHEN, SYDVKM. V lost 6 bases to trimming and J lost 0 bases, with 10 bases between them. CDR3 sequence reads: CASSVADSTDTQYF. Written as DNA, the CDR3 is TGTGCCAGCAGCGTAGCGGATAGCACAGATACGCAGTATTTT.

The rearrangement uses TRBV7-8 and TRBJ1-1; D is undetermined. V was clipped by 4 bases and J by 5 bases, with 17 bases between them. The CDR3 length is 15 residues. The germline V gene has CDR1 SGHVS and CDR2 FQNEAQ. CDR3 protein: CASSYGPGRSTEAFF. CDR3 nucleotide sequence: TGTGCCAGCAGCTATGGACCCGGGAGGTCGACTGAAGCTTTCTTT.

The chain recombines TRBV10-3 with TRBJ2-7, with 11 bases identical to TRBD2. J was trimmed by 7 bases and V by 7 bases; bases with no gene match: 12. The CDR3 totals 15 residues. Germline V lookup: CDR1 ENHRY, CDR2 SYGVKD. The CDR3 region is CAITRGLAGSGEQYF. The DNA of the CDR3 is TGTGCCATCACTCGAGGACTAGCGGGTTCGGGTGAGCAGTACTTC.

In the case of this clone: The junction differs from germline at one of its ends, possibly a read error. The J gene is TRBJ2-5, the V gene TRBV6-5; D remains ambiguous. The CDR3 length is 11 residues. Germline assignment: CDR1 MNHEY and CDR2 SVGAGI. The CDR3 DNA reads TGTGCCAGCACCCTCCCTGGGCCCCTGCACTTC. Protein sequence: CASTLPGPLHF.

This rearrangement joins TRBV15 to TRBJ2-7; the match to TRBD2 covers 11 bases. The CDR3 contains 18 residues. V shed 0 bases and J 2 bases; nucleotides not matched to a gene: 9. The germline CDR1 and CDR2 sequences are LNHNV and YYDKDF (reference sequence). CDR3 sequence reads: CATSRDLGLLAGAYEQYF. The DNA for the CDR3 is TGTGCCACCAGCAGAGATCTAGGGCTACTAGCGGGAGCCTACGAGCAGTACTTC.

V is TRBV27 and J is TRBJ2-3; D is possibly TRBD2 (6 bases). This CDR3 spans 13 amino acids. The germline CDR1 and CDR2 sequences are MNHEY and SMNVEV (reference sequence). Trimming left V 2 bases short and J 6 bases short, with 9 bases between. The CDR3 DNA follows: TGTGCCAGCAGTTTACGCGGGGCGGATACGCAGTATTTT. Its protein product is CASSLRGADTQYF.

This clone was detected only once. The gene calls are TRBV7-9 and TRBJ1-1; unclear D gene. Germline values: CDR1 SEHNR, CDR2 FQNEAQ (reference sequence). CDR3 length: 14 amino acids. V lost 4 bases and J lost 0, with 9 bases in between. Written as DNA, the CDR3 is TGTGCCAGCAGCTCCGGGTCGGTGAACACTGAAGCTTTCTTT. Amino acids: CASSSGSVNTEAFF.

The chain uses TRBV6-4 and TRBJ1-2, with D possibly being TRBD1 (5 bases). The CDR3 totals 15 residues. V lost 4 bases to trimming and J lost 4 bases, with 16 bases between them. Germline loops: CDR1 MRHNA, CDR2 SNTAGT. For the CDR3, the DNA is TGTGCCAGCAGTGTATCGACAGTTTCTCGCTATGGCTACACCTTC. It encodes CASSVSTVSRYGYTF.

The CDR3: CASSGPRDTIFSYEQYF. DNA of the CDR3: TGTGCCAGCAGCGGACCCCGGGACACCATATTCTCCTACGAGCAGTACTTC. The chain has TRBV11-2 and TRBJ2-7; D might be TRBD1 (6 bases). This CDR3 has 17 amino acids. V was clipped by 5 bases and J by 0 bases, with 20 bases between them. Germline assignment: CDR1 SGHAT and CDR2 FQNNGV. The variable domain in full, completed from reference TRBV11-2 and TRBJ2-7, reads EAGVAQSPRYKIIEKRQSVAFWCNPISGHATLYWYQQILGQGPKLLIQFQNNGVVDDSQLPKDRFSAERLKGVDSTLKIQPAKLEDSAVYLCASSGPRDTIFSYEQYFGPGTRLTVT.

Written as DNA, the CDR3 is TGCGCCAGCAGCTTGGAATGGGCGTCTGGGGCCAACGTCCTGACTTTC. Protein: CASSLEWASGANVLTF. The rearrangement joins TRBV5-1 to TRBJ2-6; D is unresolved. Germline V lookup: CDR1 SGHRS, CDR2 YFSETQ. This CDR3 has 16 residues. Between the trimmed V and J ends, which lost 0 bases and 1 base, there was a span of 8 bases.

J is TRBJ1-5 and V is TRBV5-5; 8 bases are a match to TRBD1. CDR3 size: 15 residues. V gave up 5 bases and J gave up 2 bases; unmatched junction bases: 6. From germline, CDR1 is SGHKS and CDR2 YYEKEE (reference sequence). CDR3 DNA sequence: TGTGCCAGCAGTTTCCAGGGGGCGGGCAATCAGCCCCAGCATTTT. Translation: CASSFQGAGNQPQHF.